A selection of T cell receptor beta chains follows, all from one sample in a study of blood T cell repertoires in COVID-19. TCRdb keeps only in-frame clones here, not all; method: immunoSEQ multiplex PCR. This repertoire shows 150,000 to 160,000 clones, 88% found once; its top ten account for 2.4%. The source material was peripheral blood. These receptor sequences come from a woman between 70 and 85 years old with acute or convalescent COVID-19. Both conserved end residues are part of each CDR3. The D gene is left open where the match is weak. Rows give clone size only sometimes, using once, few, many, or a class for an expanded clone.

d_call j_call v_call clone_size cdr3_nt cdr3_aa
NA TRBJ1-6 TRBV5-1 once TGCGCCAGCAGCTTGGTCCCGGGTCGGATTTCACCCCTCCACTTT CASSLVPGRISPLHF
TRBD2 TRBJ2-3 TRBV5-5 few TGTGCCAGCAGCTTGGCGCGCAGCGGGGGGTACACAGATACGCAGTATTTT CASSLARSGGYTDTQYF
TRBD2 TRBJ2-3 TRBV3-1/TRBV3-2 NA TGTGCCAGCAGCCAAGAACTAGCGGGAGGCACAGATACGCAGTATTTT CASSQELAGGTDTQYF
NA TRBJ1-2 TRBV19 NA TGTGCCAGTAGTAACACAGGAGGCTACACCTTC CASSNTGGYTF
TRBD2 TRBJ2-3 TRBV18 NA TGTGCCAGCTCACCACCGGTCGGGGGGGCGTTACGTGACACAGATACGCAGTATTTT CASSPPVGGALRDTDTQYF
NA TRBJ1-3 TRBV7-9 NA TGTGCCAGCAGCCGGACTCCTGGAAACACCATATATTTT CASSRTPGNTIYF
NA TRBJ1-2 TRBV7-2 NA TGTGCCAGCAGCTTAGGTGGGGGCAACTATGGCTACACCTTC CASSLGGGNYGYTF
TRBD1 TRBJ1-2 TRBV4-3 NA TGCGCCAGCAGCCAAGCGACAGGGCCCTATGGCTACACCTTC CASSQATGPYGYTF
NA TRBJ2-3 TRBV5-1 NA TGCGCCAGCAGCTTGGAGTTAGGACTAAGCACAGATACGCAGTATTTT CASSLELGLSTDTQYF
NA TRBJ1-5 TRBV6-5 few TGTGCCAGCACCCGGGGGGGGGTTAGCAATCAGCCCCAGCATTTT CASTRGGVSNQPQHF
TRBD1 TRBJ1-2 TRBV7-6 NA TGTGCCAGCAGCACGGGACAGGGTGGCTACACCTTC CASSTGQGGYTF
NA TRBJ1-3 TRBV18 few TGTGCCAGCTCATTCTCGGACGGGGTCTCTGGAAACACCATATATTTT CASSFSDGVSGNTIYF
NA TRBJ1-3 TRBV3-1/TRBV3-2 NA TGTGCCAGCAGCCAAGGGAACAGCCACCCCAACTCTGGAAACACCATATATTTT CASSQGNSHPNSGNTIYF
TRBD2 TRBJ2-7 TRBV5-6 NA TGTGCCAGCAGCTTGCGAGGTGGACTAGCGGGGAAGCAGTACTTC CASSLRGGLAGKQYF
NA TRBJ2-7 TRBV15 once TGTGCCACCAGCCGACAGACCGGCGGCTACGAGCAGTACTTC CATSRQTGGYEQYF
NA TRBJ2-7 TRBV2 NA TGTGCCGGATCAACTCAGGGGCCTCCCTACGAGCAGTACTTC CAGSTQGPPYEQYF
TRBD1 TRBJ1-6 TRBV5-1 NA TGCGCCAGTCGGACAGGGGGTATGGCACCCCTCCACTTT CASRTGGMAPLHF